Sequencing of this T cell receptor beta chain was carried out in a study of blood T cells in healthy people across ages (dated by TCRdb to the mid-2010s). Describing the broader study: In model experiments, template switching captured roughly one uniquely barcoded TCR beta cDNA molecule for every two T cells. The study analyzed two additional independent replicas of 1 million unique cDNA reads from the same blood draw for two donors, one aged 18 to 29 and one aged 80 or older. To avoid experimental bias, donors of different ages were spread randomly across the sequencing lanes. Donors were grouped into four age groups: young (average about 15 years), middle-aged (less than 40), aged (roughly 67) and long-lived (about 82). Age-related changes in TCR beta repertoire diversity were measured in the study by deep sequencing normalized with unique cDNA molecular identifiers. Study-level results and caveats: Bulk unsorted PBMC profiling prevented conclusive comparison of naive and antigen-experienced compartments. The CMV infection status of donors was not known, potentially confounding age-related changes in expanded clonotypes. Observed TCR beta diversity per million T cells fell roughly linearly with age, and a significant reduction was already apparent by age roughly 41. The long-lived group showed more naive CD4+ T cells, fewer expanded clones and increased TCR diversity than the aged group, suggesting age selection. The percentage of naive T cells measured by flow cytometry correlated strongly with observed TCR beta diversity. Total diversity estimates from one million sequenced T cells were considered lower bounds and underestimates.

Taken from the germline V gene, the CDR1 and CDR2 loops are SQVTM and ANQGSEA. The CDR3, cysteine through phenylalanine, is 11 amino acids long. The only DNA kept is the CDR3, 33 bases in frame from the first base. V loses 7 bases, J loses 3 bases, and the germline ends lie 10 bases apart. The approximately 40 donors, aged about 6 to 100 years, were systemically healthy Caucasian individuals from Russia. Ten milliliters of peripheral blood were collected from each donor into EDTA-treated Vacutainer tubes. Ficoll-Paque density-gradient centrifugation was used to isolate PBMCs, with at least 7 million per sample. Trizol reagent was used to extract total RNA from PBMCs, with at least 5 micrograms per sample. For every donor, flow cytometry on a PBMC aliquot measured the percentage of naive CD45RAhigh/CD27high T cells. This clonotype was observed a few times. Its antigen specificity is not known. Per-base qualities were not stored, and no clone one base away is much larger.

Libraries were built with 5' RACE. The reads were generated on an Illumina HiSeq 2500. A second PCR of about 6 to 11 cycles was performed with a sample-barcoded 5' primer and a J-beta primer mix. Each TCR beta cDNA molecule received a unique molecular identifier from a template-switch 5' adaptor carrying 12 random nucleotides. Each sample yielded at least 2.5 million CDR3-containing paired-end reads. All of the RNA was converted into first-strand cDNA using the Mint cDNA synthesis kit, with a TRBC-specific oligonucleotide serving as the primer. Following uracil-DNA glycosylase treatment, all cDNA underwent a first 18-cycle PCR with the universal primers M1SS and BC2_uni_R. The original pipeline was this. Normalization of each sample was performed by random selection of 1 million high-quality reads, each carrying a distinct molecular identifier. Instead of being binned into consensus sequences, reads with shared molecular identifiers were discarded. CDR3 identification, clonotype clustering and error correction used MiTCR with a Q25 quality threshold and the strictest error-elimination algorithm. A nonparametric unseen species model with Euler transformation was used to estimate lower-bound total TCR beta diversity. TCRdb itself trimmed the public reads at Q25 with fastp, ran MiXCR and retained productive beta chains. Rows matching on CDR3 protein sequence are summarized as one entry with the most common DNA and genes. TCRdb, not the original authors, processed these V and J calls. Recorded for this sample are 700,000 to 850,000 distinct CDR3 sequences; approximately 53% of them occurred a single time. Jointly, the top ten make up approximately 41% of the sample.

The sequence was obtained from an elderly man in good health. The chain uses TRBV29-1 and TRBJ2-7, with a weak D call of TRBD1 (5 bases match). The source material was blood. The CDR3 is CSAGHLYEQYF. The nucleotides read TGCAGCGCAGGACATCTCTACGAGCAGTACTTC.